A selection of T cell receptor beta chains follows, all from one sample in a study of blood T cell repertoires in COVID-19. Sequencing was performed with immunoSEQ multiplex PCR; in TCRdb, only in-frame clones are kept and a portion is missing. The top ten hold around 10% of the sample, which has around 68,000 clones, more than 65% seen once. Input material: peripheral blood. The receptors were gathered from a woman aged 45-59 years with acute or convalescent COVID-19. CDR3s include the opening cysteine and the closing phenylalanine or tryptophan.

TRBJ1-5	TRBV7-7	CASSSPVPGGSQPQHF
TRBJ2-3	TRBV7-9	CASSSYTDTQYF
TRBJ2-1	TRBV6-4	CASSEASGGEAEQFF
TRBJ2-7	TRBV9	CASSATGGRHEQYF
TRBJ2-7	TRBV7-8	CASSPGAGTGGRTPGEQYF
TRBJ1-5	TRBV10-3	CAISNVDRGKSNQPQHF
TRBJ2-3	TRBV10-3	CAISEDLARDTQYF
TRBJ1-2	TRBV6-5	CASSTGQGLFYGYTF
TRBJ1-5	TRBV27	CASSPRGDSYSNQPQHF
TRBJ1-3	TRBV6-5	CASSPQRQRGNTIYF
TRBJ2-1	TRBV5-1	CASSLDPSGISYNEQFF
TRBJ1-4	TRBV11-2	CASSPGTRNEKLFF
TRBJ1-2	TRBV4-2	CASSQESRADYGYTF
TRBJ2-7	TRBV4-2	CASSQEASYEQYF
TRBJ1-2	TRBV20-1	CSASTGSQKYGYTF
TRBJ1-5	TRBV21-1	CASSKAETGAHQPQHF
TRBJ1-5	TRBV19	CASSPRGTGNQPQHF
TRBJ2-1	TRBV5-1	CASSLAGLAGGSNSYNEQFF
TRBJ2-3	TRBV27	CASSLSAGTDTQYF
TRBJ2-3	TRBV12-3/TRBV12-4	CASSLQGTDTQYF
TRBJ1-1	TRBV2	CASSEDRMNTEAFF
TRBJ1-4	TRBV30	CAFQGAYNEKLFF
TRBJ2-4	TRBV10-3	CAISESLAGVAKNIQYF
TRBJ1-4	TRBV12-3/TRBV12-4	CASRGNEKLFF
TRBJ1-5	TRBV27	CASSLYVGDPNQPQHF
TRBJ2-2	TRBV7-9	CASSRPGQKTGELFF
TRBJ1-2	TRBV3-1/TRBV3-2	CASSQENRDVGYTF
TRBJ2-1	TRBV18	CASSPPDSSTEQFF
TRBJ2-3	TRBV5-1	CASSGGQRTDTQYF
TRBJ1-2	TRBV30	CAWSGQGGTGYTF
TRBJ2-1	TRBV7-3	CASSTHLAGEQFF
TRBJ2-4	TRBV19	CASSIQSTSGPKNIQYF
TRBJ2-5	TRBV5-5	CASTKSTGGSETQYF
TRBJ1-5	TRBV28	CASSQDRSNQPQHF
TRBJ1-1	TRBV24-1	CATSDHGQGEAFF
TRBJ2-5	TRBV5-4	CASSYRDSQETQYF
TRBJ2-1	TRBV2	CASSGTSGNNEQFF
TRBJ2-1	TRBV2	CASSEQGSEQFF
TRBJ2-3	TRBV9	CASQPGLASDTQYF
TRBJ2-7	TRBV7-8	CASSLASSGAYEQYF
TRBJ2-7	TRBV2	CASSGEGLKLF
TRBJ2-1	TRBV7-9	CASSLAWAGRISYNEQFF
TRBJ2-1	TRBV7-2	CASNQRGNEQFF
TRBJ2-1	TRBV11-3	CASSLGSGWNNEQFF
TRBJ1-2	TRBV4-2	CASSRGTGKYYGYTF
TRBJ1-2	TRBV5-1	CASSLEGGAGGYTF
TRBJ2-7	TRBV29-1	CSVEVTLGGEQYF
TRBJ1-2	TRBV18	CASSEGVYGYTF
TRBJ2-3	TRBV4-3	CASSLEPTSGRAQGTDTQYF
TRBJ2-2	TRBV7-3	CASSLILAGYRITGELFF
TRBJ2-7	TRBV7-2	CASSFQGQGAGEQYF